This T cell receptor (beta chain) was captured in a study of blood T cell repertoires in COVID-19. Whole-study context: The origin of the acute and convalescent COVID-19 samples was the United States, Italy and Spain. PBMCs, B-cell-depleted T cells, or T cells were the source of the cDNA or gDNA that made up the material.

Original processing methods: Reference gene primer amplification yielded estimated nucleated cell counts. Measured with immunoSEQ multiplex PCR; TCRdb has only the in-frame clones, and not every one. V and J calls and clone size come straight from that table; D and trimming were deduced from the DNA. Found here are about 170,000 clones, 65% to 85% of them singletons; the top ten hold about 11%. This CDR3 is built from 10 residues. Looked up from germline, CDR1 is WSHSY and CDR2 is SAAADI. Deletions cut 4 bases from V and 12 bases from J, with 7 bases between. The sample comprised peripheral blood. The TCR sequence derives from a man aged 70-80 years with active or convalescent COVID-19. The chain carries TRBV10-2 and TRBJ2-1; D gene unclear. CDR3 sequence (DNA): TGCGCCAGCAGTGGCGCGCGGCAGTTCTTC. Translating gives CASSGARQFF.